This T cell receptor beta chain comes out of a study of cytomegalovirus exposure and HLA in healthy donors. General study points: There were three CMV-associated chains whose specificity for CMV antigens was confirmed in vitro. Cytomegalovirus-associated TCR beta chains were listed, numbering 164. According to a subsequent analysis, TCR clusters identified in the first cohort showed a tendency to co-occur across the 120 or so validation repertoires. Most TCR sequences proved rare, with some public TCRs found in many donors.

Repertoires were generated with immunoSEQ multiplex PCR, while TCRdb's copy carries only in-frame clones and drops some. Of roughly 150,000 clones listed, 85% to 90% are singletons. The J segment lost 2 bases and the V segment lost 4 bases, leaving 2 bases of the junction unmatched. Per germline, CDR1 LNHDA and CDR2 SQIVND (reference sequence). The CDR3 contains 14 residues. Points on this clone: As yet, its antigen is unknown.

This clonotype was obtained from a young woman in good health and CMV-seropositive. The source material was PBMCs. The chain is built from TRBV19 and TRBJ2-7, with 10 positions matching TRBD2. CDR3 coding DNA: TGTGCCAGTAGTAGGCTAGCGGGAGCCTACGAGCAGTACTTC. Its translation: CASSRLAGAYEQYF.